A single sample gave rise to the 6 T cell receptor beta chains below, sequenced in a study of radiation and T cells in renal cell carcinoma. Time point in this sample: blood 2 weeks post-SBRT. As to treatment: 15 Gy SBRT to primary tumor, nephrectomy 4 weeks later. Clones were read by immunoSEQ multiplex PCR, and TCRdb kept only the in-frame ones, dropping some. Of some 80,000 clones listed, 70% to 90% were seen once; the top ten hold under 25%. Sequenced material: blood, taken from a patient whose treatment included radiotherapy and nephrectomy. The receptors stem from a woman aged 50 to 65 with renal cell carcinoma.

The rearrangement uses TRBV19 and TRBJ2-7; 8 bases line up with TRBD2. The CDR3 is made up of 9 amino acids. CDR1 is LNHDA and CDR2 is SQIVND in the germline V gene (reference sequence). Unmatched junction bases numbered 1, after V lost 9 bases and J lost 9 bases. DNA for the CDR3: TGTGCCAGGGCGGGGGGGCAGTACTTC. Protein product: CARAGGQYF. Full variable domain (rest looked up from reference TRBV19 and TRBJ2-7): DGGITQSPKYLFRKEGQNVTLSCEQNLNHDAMYWYRQDPGQGLRLIYYSQIVNDFQKGDIAEGYSVSREKKESFPLTVTSAQKNPTAFYLCARAGGQYFGPGTRLTVT.

This clone showed up just once. The chain uses TRBV28 and TRBJ1-3; D uncertain. The CDR3 loop spans 10 amino acids. V lost 8 bases to trimming and J lost 6 bases, with 5 bases between them. Germline V gene lookup returns CDR1 MDHEN and CDR2 SYDVKM. The CDR3 DNA sequence: TGTGCCAGCGGTCTAAACACCATATATTTT. Its protein is CASGLNTIYF.

The chain employs TRBV5-6 and TRBJ2-3; 9 nucleotides line up with TRBD1. The germline gives CDR1 SGHDT, CDR2 YYEEEE. This CDR3 has 17 residues. V lost 2 bases to trimming and J lost 1 base; unmatched junction nucleotides: 8. The CDR3 here is CASSLPGQGWRTDTQYF. In DNA, the CDR3 is TGTGCCAGCAGCTTACCGGGACAGGGATGGCGCACAGATACGCAGTATTTT.

The rearrangement links TRBV13 to TRBJ1-6; tentatively, D is TRBD1 (5 bases). This CDR3 has 16 residues. Looked up from germline, CDR1 is PRHDT and CDR2 is FYEKMQ (reference sequence). The V and J ends lost 2 bases and 7 bases respectively, with 15 bases between them. CDR3 in amino acids: CASSLWGAGENSPLHF. CDR3 DNA: TGTGCCAGCAGCTTATGGGGCGCAGGAGAAAATTCACCCCTCCACTTT.

The rearrangement uses TRBV25-1 and TRBJ1-2; a weak D match, TRBD1 (6 bases). The germline V gene encodes CDR1 MGHDK and CDR2 SYGVNS. Trimming took 2 bases from V and 7 from J, leaving 8 bases between them. This CDR3 is built from 12 residues. CDR3: CASSERGSGYTF. CDR3 sequence (DNA): TGTGCCAGCAGTGAAAGGGGGTCTGGCTACACCTTC.

This chain joins TRBV19 and TRBJ1-3; 7 positions match TRBD1. CDR3 length: 17 residues. Trimming at V came to 6 bases and at J to 2 bases, leaving 13 bases not matched to a gene. Germline V gene sequence: CDR1 LNHDA, CDR2 SQIVND (reference sequence). CDR3 DNA sequence: TGTGCCAGTAGCCCCTGGGGACCAACAGGGGCTGGAAACACCATATATTTT. It translates to CASSPWGPTGAGNTIYF.